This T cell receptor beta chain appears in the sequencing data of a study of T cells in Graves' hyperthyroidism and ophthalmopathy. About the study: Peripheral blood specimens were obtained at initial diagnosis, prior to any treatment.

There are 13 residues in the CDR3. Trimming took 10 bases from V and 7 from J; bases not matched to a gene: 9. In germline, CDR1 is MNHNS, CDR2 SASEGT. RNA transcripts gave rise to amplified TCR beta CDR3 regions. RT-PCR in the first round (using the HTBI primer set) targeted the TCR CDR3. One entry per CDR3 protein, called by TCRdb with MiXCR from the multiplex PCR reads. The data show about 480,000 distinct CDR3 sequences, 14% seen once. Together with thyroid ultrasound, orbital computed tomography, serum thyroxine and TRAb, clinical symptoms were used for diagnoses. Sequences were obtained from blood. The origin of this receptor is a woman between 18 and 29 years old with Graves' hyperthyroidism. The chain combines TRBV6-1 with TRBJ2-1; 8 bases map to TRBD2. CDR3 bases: TGTGCCATCCAGCGAGCGGGGGATAATGAGCAGTTCTTC. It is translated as CAIQRAGDNEQFF.